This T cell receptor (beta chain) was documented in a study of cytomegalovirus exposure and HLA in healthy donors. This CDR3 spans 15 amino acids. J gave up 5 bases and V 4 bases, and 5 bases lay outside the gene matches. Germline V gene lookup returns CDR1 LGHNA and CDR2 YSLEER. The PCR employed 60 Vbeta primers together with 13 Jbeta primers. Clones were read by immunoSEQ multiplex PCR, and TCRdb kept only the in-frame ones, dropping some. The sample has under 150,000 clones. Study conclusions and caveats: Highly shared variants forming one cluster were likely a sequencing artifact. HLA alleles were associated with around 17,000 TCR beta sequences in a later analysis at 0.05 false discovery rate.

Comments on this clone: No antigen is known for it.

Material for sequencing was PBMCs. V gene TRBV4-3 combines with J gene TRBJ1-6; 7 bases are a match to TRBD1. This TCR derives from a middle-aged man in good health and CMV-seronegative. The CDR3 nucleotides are TGCGCCAGCAGCCCATCAGGGGGACATAATTCACCCCTCCACTTT. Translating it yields CASSPSGGHNSPLHF.